This TCR beta chain was recorded in a study of blood T cell repertoires in COVID-19. This clone appeared a few times. Sequenced by immunoSEQ multiplex PCR; TCRdb stores in-frame clones only, minus some. The sample holds about 350,000 clones, around 87% seen once. The clonotype originates from a woman aged 30 to 39 who had recovered from COVID-19. The sequencing sample was made of PBMCs or T cells enriched from blood (not recorded which).

CDR3 in amino acids: CASSVNPLTRTYEQYF. Here the CDR3 DNA reads TGTGCCAGCAGCGTAAATCCACTTACCCGCACCTACGAGCAGTACTTC. V and J are TRBV9 and TRBJ2-7; D unclear. The CDR3 runs to 16 residues. V lost 1 base and J 2 bases, leaving 16 bases between the germline ends. The germline V gene has CDR1 SGDLS and CDR2 YYNGEE.